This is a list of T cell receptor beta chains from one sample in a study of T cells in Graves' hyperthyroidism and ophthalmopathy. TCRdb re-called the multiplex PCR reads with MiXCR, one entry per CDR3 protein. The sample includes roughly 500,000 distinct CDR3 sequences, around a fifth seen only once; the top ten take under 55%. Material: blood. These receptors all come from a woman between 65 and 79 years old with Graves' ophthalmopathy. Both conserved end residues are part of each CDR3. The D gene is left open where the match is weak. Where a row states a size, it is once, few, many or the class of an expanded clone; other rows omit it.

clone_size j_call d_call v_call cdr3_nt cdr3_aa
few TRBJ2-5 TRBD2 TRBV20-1 TGCAGTGCTAGAGACCAACTAGCGGGAGGCGAGGAGACCCAGTACTTC CSARDQLAGGEETQYF
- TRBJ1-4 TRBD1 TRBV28 TGTGCCAGCAGCCCCGGGACAGGGCATGAAAAACTGTTTTTT CASSPGTGHEKLFF
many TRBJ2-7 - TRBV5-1 TGCGCCAGCAGCTTGGGGCCTGCCACCAACGAGCAGTACTTC CASSLGPATNEQYF
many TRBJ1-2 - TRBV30 TGTGCCTGGAACTCCGCAGACACGTTTACCTTC CAWNSADTFTF
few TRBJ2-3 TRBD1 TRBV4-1 TGCGCCAGCAGCCAGGGTAGACAGGGGGCGCGCACAGATACGCAGTATTTT CASSQGRQGARTDTQYF
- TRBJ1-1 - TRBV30 TGTGCCTGTAAACTGGACACTGAAGCTTTCTTT CACKLDTEAFF
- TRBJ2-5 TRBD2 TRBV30 TGTGCCTGGAGCGGGGCCGGGGGAGGGAAGACCCAGTACTTC CAWSGAGGGKTQYF
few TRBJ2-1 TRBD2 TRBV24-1 TGTGCCACCAGTGAGCCCGGCAGCGGGAGCTACAATGAGCAGTTCTTC CATSEPGSGSYNEQFF
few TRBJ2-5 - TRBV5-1 TGCGCCAGCAGCTTTTCAGGGGTGAAGACCCAGTACTTC CASSFSGVKTQYF
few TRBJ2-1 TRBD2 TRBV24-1 TGTGCCACCAGTGGAGTAGCGGGTCGCTCCTACAATGAGCAGTTCTTC CATSGVAGRSYNEQFF
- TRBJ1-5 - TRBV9 TGTGCCAGCAGCGTAGTGGCCCTGGGGAAAGGGCGAACTAGCAATCAGCCCCAGCATTTT CASSVVALGKGRTSNQPQHF
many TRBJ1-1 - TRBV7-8 TGTGCCAGCAGCAGGACAGATGGTGAAGCTTTCTTT CASSRTDGEAFF
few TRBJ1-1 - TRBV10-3 TGTGCCATCAGTTTCCAAATGTCCAGGACTGAAGCTTTCTTT CAISFQMSRTEAFF
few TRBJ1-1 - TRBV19 TGTGCCAGTAGTATTGTTTTGGCCAGAAACACTGAAGCTTTCTTT CASSIVLARNTEAFF
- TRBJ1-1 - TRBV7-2 TGTGCCAGCAGTCAATTCGGACCCAATTCGAACACTGAAGCTTTCTTT CASSQFGPNSNTEAFF
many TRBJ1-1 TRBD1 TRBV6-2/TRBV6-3 TGTGCCAGCAGTCCCGGGACAGTTTTCGGTACTGAAGCTTTCTTT CASSPGTVFGTEAFF
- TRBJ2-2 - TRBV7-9 TGCGCCAGCAGCCTACTCCCAGGGCCGAACACCGGGGAGCTGTTTTTT CASSLLPGPNTGELFF
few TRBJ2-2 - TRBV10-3 TGTGCCATCAACCACGGGACCGGGGAGCTGTTTTTT CAINHGTGELFF
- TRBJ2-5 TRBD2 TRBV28 TGTGCCAGCAGCCTACCCCGGACTAGCGGGACCGAGACCCAGTACTTC CASSLPRTSGTETQYF
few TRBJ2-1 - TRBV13 TGTGCCAGCAGCCAACCCTTGAGGACCTCCTACAATGAGCAGTTCTTC CASSQPLRTSYNEQFF
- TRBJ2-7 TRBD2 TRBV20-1 TGCAGTGCCGATGGTAGCGGGACGTCCTACGAGCAGTACTTC CSADGSGTSYEQYF
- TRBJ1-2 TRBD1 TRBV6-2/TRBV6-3 TGTGCCAGCAGTACCCCAGGGGGCCCCTGGGGCTACACCTTC CASSTPGGPWGYTF
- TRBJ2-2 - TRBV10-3 TGTGCCACCGCAATGGGGATCGAAAACACCGGGGAGCTGTTTTTT CATAMGIENTGELFF
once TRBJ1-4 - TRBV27 TGTGCCAGCAGTTCGACCCACCGGGTTTCTAATGAAAAACTGTTTTTT CASSSTHRVSNEKLFF